A single sample gave rise to the 2 T cell receptor beta chains below, sequenced in a study of CD8 T cells in ankylosing spondylitis. Each CDR3 protein gets one entry after TCRdb re-called the 5' RACE reads with MiXCR. The repertoire holds 100,000 to 150,000 distinct CDR3 sequences, with around 7% as singletons. The source material was blood, either unsorted or a sorted T cell fraction (not recorded which). The receptors were gathered from a male donor with ankylosing spondylitis or in good health (not recorded which).

This clonotype was picked up many times. The CDR3 sequence: CASSARDSSYEQYF. The DNA of the CDR3 is TGTGCCAGCAGCGCCCGGGACAGCTCCTACGAGCAGTACTTC. This rearrangement joins TRBV7-6 to TRBJ2-7; TRBD1 aligns across 7 bases. V was pared by 5 bases and J by 0 bases, with 4 bases of the junction left unmatched. This CDR3 region has 14 residues. Germline CDR1 and CDR2: SGHVS and FNYEAQ.

This clonotype is medium-sized. The rearrangement links TRBV7-8 to TRBJ2-7; 7 bases match TRBD1. Losses at the gene ends were 5 bases for V and 0 bases for J; bases not matched to a gene: 4. Per the germline V gene, CDR1 is SGHVS and CDR2 is FQNEAQ. The CDR3 is made up of 14 amino acids. The CDR3 sequence is CASSPRDSSYEQYF. DNA for the CDR3: TGTGCCAGCAGCCCCAGGGACAGCTCCTACGAGCAGTACTTC.